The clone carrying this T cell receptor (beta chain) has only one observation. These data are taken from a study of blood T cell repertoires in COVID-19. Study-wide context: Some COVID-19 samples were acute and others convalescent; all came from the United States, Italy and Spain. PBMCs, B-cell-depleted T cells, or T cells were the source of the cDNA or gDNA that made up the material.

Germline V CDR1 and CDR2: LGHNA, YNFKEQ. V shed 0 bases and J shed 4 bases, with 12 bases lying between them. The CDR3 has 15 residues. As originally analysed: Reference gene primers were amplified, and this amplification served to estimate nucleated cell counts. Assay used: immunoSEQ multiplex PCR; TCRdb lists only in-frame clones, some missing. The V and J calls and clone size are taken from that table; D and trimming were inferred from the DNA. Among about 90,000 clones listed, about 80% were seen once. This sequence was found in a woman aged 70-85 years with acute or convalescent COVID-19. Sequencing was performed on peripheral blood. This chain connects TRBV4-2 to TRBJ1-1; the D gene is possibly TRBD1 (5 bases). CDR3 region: CASSQDWQGFTEAFF. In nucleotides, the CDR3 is TGTGCCAGCAGCCAAGATTGGCAGGGCTTCACTGAAGCTTTCTTT.